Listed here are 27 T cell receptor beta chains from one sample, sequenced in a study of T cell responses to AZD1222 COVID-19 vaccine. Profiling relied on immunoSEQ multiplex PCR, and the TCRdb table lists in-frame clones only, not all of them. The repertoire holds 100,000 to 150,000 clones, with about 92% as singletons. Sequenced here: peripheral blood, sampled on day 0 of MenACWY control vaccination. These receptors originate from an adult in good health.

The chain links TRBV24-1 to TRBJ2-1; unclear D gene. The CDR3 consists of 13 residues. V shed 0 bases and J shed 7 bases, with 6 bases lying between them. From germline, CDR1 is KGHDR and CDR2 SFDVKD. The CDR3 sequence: CATSDLLVNEQFF. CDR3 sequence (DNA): TGTGCCACCAGTGATTTGCTAGTAAATGAGCAGTTCTTC.

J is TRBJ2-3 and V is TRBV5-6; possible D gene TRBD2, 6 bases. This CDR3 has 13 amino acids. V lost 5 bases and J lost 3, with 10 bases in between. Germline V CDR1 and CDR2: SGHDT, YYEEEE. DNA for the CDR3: TGTGCCAGCAGTAGCGGAGTGACAGATACGCAGTATTTT. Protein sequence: CASSSGVTDTQYF.

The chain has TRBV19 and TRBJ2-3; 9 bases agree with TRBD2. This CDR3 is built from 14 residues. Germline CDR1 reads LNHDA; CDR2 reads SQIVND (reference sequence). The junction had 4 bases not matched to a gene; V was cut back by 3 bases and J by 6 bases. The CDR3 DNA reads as TGTGCCAGTAGTATTAGCGGGAGCCGTGATACGCAGTATTTT. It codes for CASSISGSRDTQYF.

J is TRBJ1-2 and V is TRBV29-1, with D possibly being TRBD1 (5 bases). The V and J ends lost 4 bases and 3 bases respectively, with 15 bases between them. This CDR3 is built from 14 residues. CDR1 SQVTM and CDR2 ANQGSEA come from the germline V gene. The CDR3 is CSVGISGAHYGYTF. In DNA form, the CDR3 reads TGCAGCGTTGGAATATCTGGGGCCCACTATGGCTACACCTTC.

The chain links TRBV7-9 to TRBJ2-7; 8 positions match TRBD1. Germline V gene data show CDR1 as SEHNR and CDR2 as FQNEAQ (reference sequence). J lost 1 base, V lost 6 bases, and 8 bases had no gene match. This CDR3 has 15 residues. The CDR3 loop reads CASSSDREVSYEQYV. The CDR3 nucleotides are TGTGCCAGCAGTTCGGACAGGGAAGTGTCCTACGAGCAGTACGTC.

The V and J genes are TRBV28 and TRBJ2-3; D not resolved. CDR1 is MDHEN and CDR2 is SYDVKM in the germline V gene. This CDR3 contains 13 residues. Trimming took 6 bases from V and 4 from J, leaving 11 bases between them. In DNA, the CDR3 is TGTGCCAGCAGCTTTCCAAATGCAGATACGCAGTATTTT. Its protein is CASSFPNADTQYF. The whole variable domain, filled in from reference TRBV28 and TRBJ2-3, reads DVKVTQSSRYLVKRTGEKVFLECVQDMDHENMFWYRQDPGLGLRLIYFSYDVKMKEKGDIPEGYSVSREKKERFSLILESASTNQTSMYLCASSFPNADTQYFGPGTRLTVL.

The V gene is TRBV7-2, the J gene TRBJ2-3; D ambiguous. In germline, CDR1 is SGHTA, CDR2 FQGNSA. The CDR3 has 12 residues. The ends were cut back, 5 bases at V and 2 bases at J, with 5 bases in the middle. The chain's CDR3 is CASSRDTDTQYF. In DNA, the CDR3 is TGTGCCAGCAGCCGTGACACAGATACGCAGTATTTT. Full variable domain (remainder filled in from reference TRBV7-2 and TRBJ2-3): GAGVSQSPSNKVTEKGKDVELRCDPISGHTALYWYRQSLGQGLEFLIYFQGNSAPDKSGLPSDRFSAERTGGSVSTLTIQRTQQEDSAVYLCASSRDTDTQYFGPGTRLTVL.

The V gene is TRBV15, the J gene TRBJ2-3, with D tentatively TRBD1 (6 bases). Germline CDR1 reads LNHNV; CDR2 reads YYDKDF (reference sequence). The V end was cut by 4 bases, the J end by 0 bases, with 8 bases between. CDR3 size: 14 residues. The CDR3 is CATSMDSSTDTQYF. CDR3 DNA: TGTGCCACCAGCATGGACAGTAGCACAGATACGCAGTATTTT.

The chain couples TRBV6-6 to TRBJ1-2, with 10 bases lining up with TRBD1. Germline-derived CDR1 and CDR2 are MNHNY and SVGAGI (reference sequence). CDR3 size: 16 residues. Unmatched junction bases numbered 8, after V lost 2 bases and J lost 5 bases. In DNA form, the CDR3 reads TGTGCCAGCAGTTACCGTAGACAGGGGGCAAGTTATGGCTACACCTTC. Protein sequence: CASSYRRQGASYGYTF.

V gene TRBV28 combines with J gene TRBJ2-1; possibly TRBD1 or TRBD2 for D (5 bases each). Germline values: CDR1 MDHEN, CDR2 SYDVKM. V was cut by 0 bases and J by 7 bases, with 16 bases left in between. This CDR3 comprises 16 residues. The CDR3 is CASSLWAGSIGNEQFF. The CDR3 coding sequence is TGTGCCAGCAGTTTATGGGCAGGGAGTATAGGAAATGAGCAGTTCTTC.

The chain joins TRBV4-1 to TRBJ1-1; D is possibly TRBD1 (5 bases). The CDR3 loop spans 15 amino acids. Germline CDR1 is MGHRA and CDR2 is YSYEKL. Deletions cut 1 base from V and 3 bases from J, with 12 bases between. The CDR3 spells CASSQGWGLDTEAFF. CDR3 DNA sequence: TGCGCCAGCAGCCAAGGCTGGGGGTTGGACACTGAAGCTTTCTTT.

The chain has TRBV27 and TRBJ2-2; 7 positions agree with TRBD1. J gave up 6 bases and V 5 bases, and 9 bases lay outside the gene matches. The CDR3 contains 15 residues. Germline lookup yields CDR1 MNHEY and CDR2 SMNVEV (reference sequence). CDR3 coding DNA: TGTGCCAGCAGTACCAGGACAGGTCTGGCCGGGGAGCTGTTTTTT. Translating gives CASSTRTGLAGELFF.

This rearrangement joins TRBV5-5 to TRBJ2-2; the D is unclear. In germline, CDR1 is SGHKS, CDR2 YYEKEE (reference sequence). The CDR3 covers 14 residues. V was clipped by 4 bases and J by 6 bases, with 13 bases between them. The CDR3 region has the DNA TGTGCCAGCAGCCCGAGAGTCGGCTCCGGGGAGCTGTTTTTT. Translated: CASSPRVGSGELFF. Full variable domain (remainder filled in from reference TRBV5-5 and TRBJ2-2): DAGVTQSPTHLIKTRGQQVTLRCSPISGHKSVSWYQQVLGQGPQFIFQYYEKEERGRGNFPDRFSARQFPNYSSELNVNALLLGDSALYLCASSPRVGSGELFFGEGSRLTVL.

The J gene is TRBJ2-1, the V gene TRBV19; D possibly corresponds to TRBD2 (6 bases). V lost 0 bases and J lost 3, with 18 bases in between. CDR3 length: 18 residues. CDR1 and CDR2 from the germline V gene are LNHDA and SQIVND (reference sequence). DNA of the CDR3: TGTGCCAGTAGTATAGATGGATCAGCGGGCAAGCTCTACAATGAGCAGTTCTTC. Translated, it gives CASSIDGSAGKLYNEQFF. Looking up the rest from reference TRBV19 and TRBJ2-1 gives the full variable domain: DGGITQSPKYLFRKEGQNVTLSCEQNLNHDAMYWYRQDPGQGLRLIYYSQIVNDFQKGDIAEGYSVSREKKESFPLTVTSAQKNPTAFYLCASSIDGSAGKLYNEQFFGPGTRLTVL.

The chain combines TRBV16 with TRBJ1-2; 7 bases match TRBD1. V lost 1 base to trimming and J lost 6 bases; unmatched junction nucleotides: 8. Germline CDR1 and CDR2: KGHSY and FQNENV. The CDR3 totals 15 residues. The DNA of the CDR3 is TGTGCCAGCAGCCAATTAGCAGGGGGTGTCGATGGCTACACCTTC. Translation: CASSQLAGGVDGYTF.

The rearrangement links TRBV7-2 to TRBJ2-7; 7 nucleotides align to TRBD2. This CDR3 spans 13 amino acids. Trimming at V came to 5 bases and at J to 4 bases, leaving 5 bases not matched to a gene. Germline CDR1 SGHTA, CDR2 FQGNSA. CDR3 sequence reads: CASSNGLVYEQYF. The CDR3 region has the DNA TGTGCCAGCAGCAACGGACTAGTATACGAGCAGTACTTC.

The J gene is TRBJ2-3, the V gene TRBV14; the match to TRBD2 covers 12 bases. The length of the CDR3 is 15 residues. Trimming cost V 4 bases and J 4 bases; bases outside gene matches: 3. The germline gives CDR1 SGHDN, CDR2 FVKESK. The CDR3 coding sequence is TGTGCCAGCAGCCTCGGGACTAGCGGGTCAGATACGCAGTATTTT. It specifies CASSLGTSGSDTQYF.

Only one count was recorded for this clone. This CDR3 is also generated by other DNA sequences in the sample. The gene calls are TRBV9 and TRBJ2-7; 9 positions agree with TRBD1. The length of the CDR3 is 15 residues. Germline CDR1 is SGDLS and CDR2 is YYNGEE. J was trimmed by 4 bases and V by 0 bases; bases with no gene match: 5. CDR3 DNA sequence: TGTGCCAGCAGCGTAGGTACAGGGGGCGAATACGAGCAGTACTTC. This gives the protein CASSVGTGGEYEQYF.

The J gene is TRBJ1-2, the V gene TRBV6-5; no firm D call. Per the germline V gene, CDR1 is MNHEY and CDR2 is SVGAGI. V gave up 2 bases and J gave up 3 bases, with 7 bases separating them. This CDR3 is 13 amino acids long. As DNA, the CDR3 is TGTGCCAGCAGTTACGCGGCAGACTATGGCTACACCTTC. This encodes CASSYAADYGYTF.

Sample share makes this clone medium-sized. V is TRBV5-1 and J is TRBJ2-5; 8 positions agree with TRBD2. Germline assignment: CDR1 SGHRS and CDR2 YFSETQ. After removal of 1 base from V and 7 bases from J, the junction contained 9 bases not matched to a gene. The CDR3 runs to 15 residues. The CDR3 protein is CASSLMGTRAATQYF. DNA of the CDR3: TGCGCCAGCAGCTTGATGGGGACTAGGGCCGCGACCCAGTACTTC.

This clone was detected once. CDR3 nucleotides: TGTGCCAGCAGTTTGAGTCTCGGTGAGACCCAGTACTTC. Its protein is CASSLSLGETQYF. The genes are TRBV27 and TRBJ2-5, with unresolved D. The V gene's germline CDR1 is MNHEY and CDR2 SMNVEV (reference sequence). This CDR3 is 13 amino acids long. V was pared by 3 bases and J by 5 bases, with 10 bases between.

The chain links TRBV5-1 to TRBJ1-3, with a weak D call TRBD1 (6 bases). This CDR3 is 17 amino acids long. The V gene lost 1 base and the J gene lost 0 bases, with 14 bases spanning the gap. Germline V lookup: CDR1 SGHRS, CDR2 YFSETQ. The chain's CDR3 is CASSLNARGTSGNTIYF. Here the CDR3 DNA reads TGCGCCAGCAGCTTGAACGCCAGGGGAACCTCTGGAAACACCATATATTTT.

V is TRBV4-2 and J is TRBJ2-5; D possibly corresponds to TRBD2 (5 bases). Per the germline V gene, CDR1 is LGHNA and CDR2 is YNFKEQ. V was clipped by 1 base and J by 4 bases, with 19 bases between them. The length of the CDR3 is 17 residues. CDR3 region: CASSQGAGSGYPETQYF. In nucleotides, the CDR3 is TGTGCCAGCAGCCAAGGAGCCGGATCGGGATACCCAGAGACCCAGTACTTC.

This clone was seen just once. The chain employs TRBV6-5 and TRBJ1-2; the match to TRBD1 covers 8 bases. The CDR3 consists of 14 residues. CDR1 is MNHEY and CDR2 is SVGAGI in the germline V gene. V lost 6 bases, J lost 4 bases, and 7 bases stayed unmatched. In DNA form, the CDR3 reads TGTGCCAGCAGCCGCAGGGGGCAGCGCTATGGCTACACCTTC. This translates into CASSRRGQRYGYTF.

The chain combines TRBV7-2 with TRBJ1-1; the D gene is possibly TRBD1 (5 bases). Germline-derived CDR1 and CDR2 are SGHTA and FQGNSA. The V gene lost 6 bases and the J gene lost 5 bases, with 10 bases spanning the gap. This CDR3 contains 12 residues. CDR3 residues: CASSFSGTEAFF. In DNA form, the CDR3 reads TGTGCCAGCAGTTTTTCAGGGACTGAAGCTTTCTTT.

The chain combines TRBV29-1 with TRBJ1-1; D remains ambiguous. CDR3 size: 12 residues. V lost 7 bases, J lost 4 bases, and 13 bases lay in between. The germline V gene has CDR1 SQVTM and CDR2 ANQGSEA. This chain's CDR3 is CSGSQSRTEAFF. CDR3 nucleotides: TGCAGCGGGTCCCAAAGTCGCACTGAAGCTTTCTTT.

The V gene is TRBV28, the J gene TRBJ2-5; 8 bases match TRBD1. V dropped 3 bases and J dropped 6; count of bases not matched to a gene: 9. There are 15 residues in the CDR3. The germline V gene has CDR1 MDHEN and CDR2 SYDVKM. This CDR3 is CASSLGQGARKTQYF. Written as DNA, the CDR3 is TGTGCCAGCAGTTTGGGGCAGGGGGCCCGAAAGACCCAGTACTTC.